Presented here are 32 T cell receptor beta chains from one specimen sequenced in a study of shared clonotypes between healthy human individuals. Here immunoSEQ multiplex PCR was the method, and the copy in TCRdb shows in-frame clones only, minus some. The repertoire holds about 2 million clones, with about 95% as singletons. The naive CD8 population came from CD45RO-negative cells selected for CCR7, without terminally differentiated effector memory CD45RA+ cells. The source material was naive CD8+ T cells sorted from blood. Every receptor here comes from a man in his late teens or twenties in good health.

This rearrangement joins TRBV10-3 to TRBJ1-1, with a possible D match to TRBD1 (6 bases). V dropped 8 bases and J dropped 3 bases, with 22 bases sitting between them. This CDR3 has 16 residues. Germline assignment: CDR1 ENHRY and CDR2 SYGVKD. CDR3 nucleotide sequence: TGTGCCATCGCGTCCTTAAGCAGGGGTTCGGACACTGAAGCTTTCTTT. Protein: CAIASLSRGSDTEAFF.

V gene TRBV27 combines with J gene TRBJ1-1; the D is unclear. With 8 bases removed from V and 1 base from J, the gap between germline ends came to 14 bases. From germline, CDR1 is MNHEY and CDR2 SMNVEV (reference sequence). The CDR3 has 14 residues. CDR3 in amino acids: CASDTSAQNTEAFF. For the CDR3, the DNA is TGTGCCAGCGACACTTCAGCACAGAACACTGAAGCTTTCTTT.

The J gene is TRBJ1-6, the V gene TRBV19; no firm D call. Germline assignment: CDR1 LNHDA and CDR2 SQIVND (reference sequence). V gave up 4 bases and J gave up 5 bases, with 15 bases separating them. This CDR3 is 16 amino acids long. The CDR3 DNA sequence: TGTGCCAGTAGTACCCCGGCGGGAAACCATAATTCACCCCTCCACTTT. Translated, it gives CASSTPAGNHNSPLHF.

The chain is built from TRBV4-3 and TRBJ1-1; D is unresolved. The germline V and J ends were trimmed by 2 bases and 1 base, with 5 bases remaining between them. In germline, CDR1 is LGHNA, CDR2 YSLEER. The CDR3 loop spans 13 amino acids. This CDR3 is CASSQPPNTEAFF. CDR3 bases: TGCGCCAGCAGCCAACCACCGAACACTGAAGCTTTCTTT.

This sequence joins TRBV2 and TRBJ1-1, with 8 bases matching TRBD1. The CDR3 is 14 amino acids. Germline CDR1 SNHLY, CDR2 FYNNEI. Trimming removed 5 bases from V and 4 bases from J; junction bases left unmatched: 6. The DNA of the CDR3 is TGTGCCAGCAGTTCGGACAGGGCGGGCACTGAAGCTTTCTTT. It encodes CASSSDRAGTEAFF.

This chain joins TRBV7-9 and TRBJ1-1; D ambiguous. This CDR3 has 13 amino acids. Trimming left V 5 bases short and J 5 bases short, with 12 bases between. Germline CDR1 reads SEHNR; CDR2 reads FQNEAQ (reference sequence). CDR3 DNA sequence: TGTGCCAGCAGCCTGGCATCTCGTACTGAAGCTTTCTTT. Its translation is CASSLASRTEAFF.

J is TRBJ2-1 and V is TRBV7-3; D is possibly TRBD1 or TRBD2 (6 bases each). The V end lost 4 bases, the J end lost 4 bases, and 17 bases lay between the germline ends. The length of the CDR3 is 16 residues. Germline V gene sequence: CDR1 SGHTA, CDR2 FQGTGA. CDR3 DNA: TGTGCCAGCAGCTCCCCGGGGGCCCTCGCATACAATGAGCAGTTCTTC. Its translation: CASSSPGALAYNEQFF.

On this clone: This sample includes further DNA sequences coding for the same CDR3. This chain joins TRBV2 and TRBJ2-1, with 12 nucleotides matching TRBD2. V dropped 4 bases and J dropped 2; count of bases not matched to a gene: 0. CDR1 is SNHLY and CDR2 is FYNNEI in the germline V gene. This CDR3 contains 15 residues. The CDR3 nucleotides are TGTGCCAGCAGTGGGACTAGCGGGACCTACAATGAGCAGTTCTTC. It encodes CASSGTSGTYNEQFF. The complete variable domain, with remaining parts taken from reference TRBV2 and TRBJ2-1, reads EPEVTQTPSHQVTQMGQEVILRCVPISNHLYFYWYRQILGQKVEFLVSFYNNEISEKSEIFDDQFSVERPDGSNFTLKIRSTKLEDSAMYFCASSGTSGTYNEQFFGPGTRLTVL.

CDR3 bases: TGTGCCAGCAGCCCTCAGGGCGGACTAGCGGGAGAACTAGATACGCAGTATTTT. It specifies CASSPQGGLAGELDTQYF. The V and J genes are TRBV5-6 and TRBJ2-3, with 13 positions matching TRBD2. Germline V CDR1 and CDR2: SGHDT, YYEEEE. The CDR3 spans 18 residues. Germline trimming cut 4 bases from V and 5 bases from J; bases unmatched to any gene: 13.

Here the CDR3 DNA reads TGCGCCAGCAGCCAAGATAACAGTAGCCCCAATCAGCCCCAGCATTTT. Protein: CASSQDNSSPNQPQHF. The chain carries TRBV4-1 and TRBJ1-5; D call uncertain. The CDR3 has 16 residues. Germline loops: CDR1 MGHRA, CDR2 YSYEKL. With 0 bases removed from V and 3 bases from J, the gap between germline ends came to 12 bases.

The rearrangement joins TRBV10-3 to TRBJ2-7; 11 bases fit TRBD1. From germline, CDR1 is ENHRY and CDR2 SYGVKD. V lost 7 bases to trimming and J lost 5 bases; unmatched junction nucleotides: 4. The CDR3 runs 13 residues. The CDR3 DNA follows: TGTGCCATCAATGGACAGGGGGCCGACGAGCAGTACTTC. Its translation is CAINGQGADEQYF.

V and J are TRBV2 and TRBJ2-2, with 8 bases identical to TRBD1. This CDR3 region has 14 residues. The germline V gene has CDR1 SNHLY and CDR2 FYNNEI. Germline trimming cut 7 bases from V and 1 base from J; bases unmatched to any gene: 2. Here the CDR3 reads CASTGTGNTGELFF. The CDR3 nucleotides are TGTGCCAGCACCGGGACAGGGAACACCGGGGAGCTGTTTTTT. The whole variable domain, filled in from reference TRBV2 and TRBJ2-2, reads EPEVTQTPSHQVTQMGQEVILRCVPISNHLYFYWYRQILGQKVEFLVSFYNNEISEKSEIFDDQFSVERPDGSNFTLKIRSTKLEDSAMYFCASTGTGNTGELFFGEGSRLTVL.

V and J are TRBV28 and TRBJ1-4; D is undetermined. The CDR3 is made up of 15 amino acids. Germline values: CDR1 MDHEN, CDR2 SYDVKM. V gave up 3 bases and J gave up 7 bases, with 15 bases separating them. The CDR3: CASSLSQTRAEKLFF. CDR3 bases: TGTGCCAGCAGTTTGTCGCAGACTAGGGCTGAAAAACTGTTTTTT.

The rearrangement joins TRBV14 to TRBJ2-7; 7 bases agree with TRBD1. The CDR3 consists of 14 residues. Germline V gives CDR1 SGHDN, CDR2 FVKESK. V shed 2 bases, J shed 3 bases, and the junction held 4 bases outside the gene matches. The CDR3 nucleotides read TGTGCCAGCAGCCAAACGGGACAGATCTACGAGCAGTACTTC. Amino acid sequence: CASSQTGQIYEQYF.

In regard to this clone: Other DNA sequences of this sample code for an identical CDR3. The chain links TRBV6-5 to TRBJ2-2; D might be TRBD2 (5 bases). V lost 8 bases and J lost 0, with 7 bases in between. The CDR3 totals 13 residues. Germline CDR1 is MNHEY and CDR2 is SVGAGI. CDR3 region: CASAGTNTGELFF. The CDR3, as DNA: TGTGCCAGCGCCGGGACGAACACCGGGGAGCTGTTTTTT.

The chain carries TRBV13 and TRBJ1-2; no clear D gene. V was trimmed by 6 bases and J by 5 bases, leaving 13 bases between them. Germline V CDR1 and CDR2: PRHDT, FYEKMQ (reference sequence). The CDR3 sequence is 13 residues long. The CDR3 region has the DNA TGTGCCAGCAGTCAACAGATTGAATATGGCTACACCTTC. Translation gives CASSQQIEYGYTF.

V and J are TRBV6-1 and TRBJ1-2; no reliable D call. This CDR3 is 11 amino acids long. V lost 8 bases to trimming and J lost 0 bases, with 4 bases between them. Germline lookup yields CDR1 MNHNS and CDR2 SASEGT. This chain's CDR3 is CASAANYGYTF. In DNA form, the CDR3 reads TGTGCCAGCGCCGCTAACTATGGCTACACCTTC.

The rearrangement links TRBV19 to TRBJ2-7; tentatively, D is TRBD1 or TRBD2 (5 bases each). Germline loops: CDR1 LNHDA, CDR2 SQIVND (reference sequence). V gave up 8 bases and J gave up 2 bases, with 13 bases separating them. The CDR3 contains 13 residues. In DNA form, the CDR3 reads TGTGCCAGTGCATCCAGGGACCCCTACGAGCAGTACTTC. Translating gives CASASRDPYEQYF.

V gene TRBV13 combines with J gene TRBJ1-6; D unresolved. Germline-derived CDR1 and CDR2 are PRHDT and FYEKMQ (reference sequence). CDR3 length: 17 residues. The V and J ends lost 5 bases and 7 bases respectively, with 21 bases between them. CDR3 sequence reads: CASSASLDEGRNSPLHF. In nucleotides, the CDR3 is TGTGCCAGCAGCGCAAGTCTGGACGAGGGAAGGAATTCACCCCTCCACTTT.

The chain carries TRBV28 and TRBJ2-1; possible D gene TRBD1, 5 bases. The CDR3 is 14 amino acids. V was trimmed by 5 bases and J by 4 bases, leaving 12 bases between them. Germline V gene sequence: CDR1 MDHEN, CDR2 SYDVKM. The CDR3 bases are TGTGCCAGCAGTATAGGGGAAAATTACAATGAGCAGTTCTTC. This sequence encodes CASSIGENYNEQFF.

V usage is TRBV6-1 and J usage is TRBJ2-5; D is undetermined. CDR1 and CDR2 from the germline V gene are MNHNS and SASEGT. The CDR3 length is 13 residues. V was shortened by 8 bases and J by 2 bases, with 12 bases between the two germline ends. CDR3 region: CASAGEMQETQYF. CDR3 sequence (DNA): TGTGCCAGCGCTGGGGAAATGCAAGAGACCCAGTACTTC.

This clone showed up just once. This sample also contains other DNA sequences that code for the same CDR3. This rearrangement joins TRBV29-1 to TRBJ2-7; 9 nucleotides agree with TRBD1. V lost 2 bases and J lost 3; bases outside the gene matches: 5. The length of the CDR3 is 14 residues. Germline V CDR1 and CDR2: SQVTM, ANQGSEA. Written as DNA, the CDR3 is TGCAGCGTTGAATCCGGACAGGGGCTCTACGAGCAGTACTTC. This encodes CSVESGQGLYEQYF.

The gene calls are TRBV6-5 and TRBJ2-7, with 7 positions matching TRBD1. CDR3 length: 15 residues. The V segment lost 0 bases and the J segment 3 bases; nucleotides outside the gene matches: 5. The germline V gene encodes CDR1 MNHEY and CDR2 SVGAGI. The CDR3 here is CASSYSEQGIYEQYF. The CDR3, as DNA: TGTGCCAGCAGTTACTCCGAACAGGGGATCTACGAGCAGTACTTC.

The CDR3: CASSLTGAGDYEQYF. The CDR3 DNA reads as TGTGCCAGCAGCCTAACCGGAGCGGGAGACTACGAGCAGTACTTC. The chain uses TRBV9 and TRBJ2-7, with 8 nucleotides matching TRBD2. The CDR3 sequence is 15 residues long. In germline, CDR1 is SGDLS, CDR2 YYNGEE. The V and J ends lost 4 bases and 3 bases, in that order; junction bases with no gene match: 9.

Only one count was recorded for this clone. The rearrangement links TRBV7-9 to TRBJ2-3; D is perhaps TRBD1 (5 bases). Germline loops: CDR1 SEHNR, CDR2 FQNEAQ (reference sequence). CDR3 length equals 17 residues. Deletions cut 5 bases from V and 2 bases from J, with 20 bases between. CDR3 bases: TGTGCCAGCAGCCCCTACCTGGGTCAGGGCCTCACAGATACGCAGTATTTT. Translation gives CASSPYLGQGLTDTQYF.

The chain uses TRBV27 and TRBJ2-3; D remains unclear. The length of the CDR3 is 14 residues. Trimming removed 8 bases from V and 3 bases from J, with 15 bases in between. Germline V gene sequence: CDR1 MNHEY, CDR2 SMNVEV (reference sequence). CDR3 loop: CASGPPYRTDTQYF. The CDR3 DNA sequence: TGTGCCAGCGGGCCCCCTTACAGAACAGATACGCAGTATTTT.

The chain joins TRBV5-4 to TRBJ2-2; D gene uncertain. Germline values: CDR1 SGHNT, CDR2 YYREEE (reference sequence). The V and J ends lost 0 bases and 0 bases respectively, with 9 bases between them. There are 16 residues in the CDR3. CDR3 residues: CASSLEAVPNTGELFF. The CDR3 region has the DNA TGTGCCAGCAGCTTGGAGGCGGTACCGAACACCGGGGAGCTGTTTTTT.

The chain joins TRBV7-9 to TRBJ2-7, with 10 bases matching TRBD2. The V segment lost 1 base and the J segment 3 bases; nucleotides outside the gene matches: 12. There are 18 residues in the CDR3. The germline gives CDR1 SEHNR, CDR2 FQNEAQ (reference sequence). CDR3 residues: CASSLGGDHSGRNYEQYF. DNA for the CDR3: TGTGCCAGCAGCTTAGGGGGTGACCATAGCGGGAGGAACTACGAGCAGTACTTC.

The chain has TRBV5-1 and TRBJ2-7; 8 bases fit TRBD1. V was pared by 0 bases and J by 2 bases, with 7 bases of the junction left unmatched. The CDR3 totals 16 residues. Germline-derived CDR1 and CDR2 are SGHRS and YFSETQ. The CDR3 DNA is TGCGCCAGCAGCTTGGCCCAAGACAGGGGAACCTACGAGCAGTACTTC. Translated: CASSLAQDRGTYEQYF.

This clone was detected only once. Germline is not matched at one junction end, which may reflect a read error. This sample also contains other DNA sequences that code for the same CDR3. CDR3 sequence (DNA): TGTGCCAGCAGATTAGAGAACACTGAAGCTTTCTTT. It specifies CASRLENTEAFF. The chain recombines TRBV7-9 with TRBJ1-1; no firm D call. CDR1 is SEHNR and CDR2 is FQNEAQ in the germline V gene (reference sequence). The CDR3 is 12 amino acids.

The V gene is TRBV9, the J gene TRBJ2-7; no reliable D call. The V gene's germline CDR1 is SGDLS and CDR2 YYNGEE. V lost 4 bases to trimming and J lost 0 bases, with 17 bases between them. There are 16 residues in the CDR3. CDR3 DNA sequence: TGTGCCAGCAGCCATAGCCAAAGAGAGAGCTCCTACGAGCAGTACTTC. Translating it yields CASSHSQRESSYEQYF.

CDR3 in DNA: TGTGCCAGCAGCCTTCACCCCGGGACTAGCGGGACCGTATCGCAGTTCTTC. Its translation: CASSLHPGTSGTVSQFF. The J gene is TRBJ2-1, the V gene TRBV7-2, with TRBD2 matching 13 bases. Germline V gene data show CDR1 as SGHTA and CDR2 as FQGNSA. V trimming: 5 bases; J trimming: 12 bases; junction bases outside the gene matches: 16. The CDR3 covers 17 residues.